This is a list of T cell receptor beta chains from one sample in a study of blood T cell repertoires in COVID-19. Some clones are missing from TCRdb's copy, which holds only in-frame ones; the method was immunoSEQ multiplex PCR. Here the sample spans a few hundred thousand clones, about 90% being singletons. Sequencing used peripheral blood. All receptors come from a woman in her fifties or sixties with acute or convalescent COVID-19. Each CDR3 is given with its conserved first and last residue. The D gene is left open where the match is weak. A clone size is listed for some rows: how often the clone was seen (once, few, many), or a class if it is expanded.

>TRBD2|once|TRBJ2-7|TRBV3-1/TRBV3-2
CASSPPQGGSKYEQYF
TGTGCCAGCAGCCCTCCCCAGGGCGGGAGCAAGTACGAGCAGTACTTC
>.|.|TRBJ2-2|TRBV7-7
CASSSTSTGELFF
TGTGCTAGCAGCTCGACTAGCACCGGGGAGCTGTTTTTT
>.|.|TRBJ2-7|TRBV3-1/TRBV3-2
CASSQRLSREQYF
TGTGCCAGCAGCCAAAGATTGAGTCGCGAGCAGTACTTC
>.|.|TRBJ2-3|TRBV25-1
CASSEAGATDTQYF
TGTGCCAGCAGTGAGGCAGGGGCGACGGATACGCAGTATTTT
>.|.|TRBJ2-1|TRBV5-1
CASSLFGNSYNEQFF
TGCGCCAGCAGCTTGTTCGGTAACTCCTACAATGAGCAGTTCTTC
>TRBD1|.|TRBJ1-4|TRBV4-1
CASSQGTGDEKLFF
TGCGCCAGCAGCCAAGGGACAGGAGACGAAAAACTGTTTTTT
>TRBD1|.|TRBJ2-7|TRBV30
CAWSTGVYEQYF
TGTGCCTGGAGTACAGGGGTTTACGAGCAGTACTTC
>TRBD2|.|TRBJ2-1|TRBV9
CASSAPGLAFNEQFF
TGTGCCAGCAGCGCCCCGGGACTAGCGTTCAATGAGCAGTTCTTC
>.|.|TRBJ2-3|TRBV7-3
CASSLAGDQDTQYF
TGTGCCAGCAGCTTAGCGGGCGATCAGGATACGCAGTATTTT
>.|.|TRBJ1-6|TRBV4-1
CASSQLGGWFNSPLHF
TGCGCCAGCAGCCAGCTTGGGGGCTGGTTTAATTCACCCCTCCACTTT
>.|.|TRBJ1-1|TRBV5-1
CASSLAGAGLAEAFF
TGCGCCAGCAGCTTGGCAGGAGCGGGGTTGGCTGAAGCTTTCTTT
>TRBD1|.|TRBJ1-5|TRBV2
CASSRQGGNQPQHF
TGTGCCAGCAGCAGACAGGGAGGCAATCAGCCCCAGCATTTT
>.|.|TRBJ2-7|TRBV6-5
CASTYRDTAYEQYF
TGTGCCAGCACCTACCGGGACACAGCCTACGAGCAGTACTTC
>TRBD2|once|TRBJ2-1|TRBV6-4
CASSDQAGDEQFF
TGTGCCAGCAGTGACCAAGCGGGAGATGAGCAGTTCTTC
>TRBD2|.|TRBJ2-1|TRBV9
CASSNGTSGYNEQFF
TGTGCCAGCAGCAACGGGACTAGCGGATACAATGAGCAGTTCTTC
>TRBD2|.|TRBJ2-1|TRBV7-2
CASSLIAGGYNEQFF
TGTGCCAGCAGCTTGATAGCGGGAGGCTACAATGAGCAGTTCTTC
>.|once|TRBJ1-6|TRBV27
CASSFRDSPLHF
TGTGCCAGCAGTTTCAGGGATTCACCCCTCCACTTT
>.|.|TRBJ2-2|TRBV5-1
CASSVSASGTGELFF
TGCGCCAGCAGCGTCTCAGCCTCGGGCACCGGGGAGCTGTTTTTT
>.|.|TRBJ1-2|TRBV4-1
CASSQVGGDYGYTF
TGCGCCAGCAGCCAAGTCGGAGGGGACTATGGCTACACCTTC
>TRBD2|.|TRBJ2-1|TRBV3-1/TRBV3-2
CASSPLAGVRIEQFF
TGTGCCAGCAGCCCGCTAGCGGGAGTACGGATTGAGCAGTTCTTC
>.|.|TRBJ2-7|TRBV2
CASSVDRGISGDF
TGTGCCAGCAGTGTGGACAGGGGTATTAGCGGGGACTTC
>.|.|TRBJ1-1|TRBV30
CAWSESPRQVTTEAFF
TGTGCCTGGAGTGAATCCCCTAGACAGGTCACCACTGAAGCTTTCTTT
>.|.|TRBJ2-6|TRBV19
CASSIDYRRGANVLTF
TGTGCCAGTAGTATCGACTACCGACGGGGGGCCAACGTCCTGACTTTC
>.|.|TRBJ2-3|TRBV24-1
CATSPVGHTDTQYF
TGTGCCACCAGTCCCGTGGGCCACACAGATACGCAGTATTTT
>.|once|TRBJ1-2|TRBV5-1
CASSLGQSYGYTF
TGCGCCAGCAGCCTAGGACAGAGCTATGGCTACACCTTC
>.|.|TRBJ2-1|TRBV9
CASSVASWNEQFF
TGTGCCAGCAGCGTAGCTAGCTGGAATGAGCAGTTCTTC
>TRBD2|.|TRBJ2-7|TRBV20-1
CSASGTSGLTYEQYF
TGCAGTGCTAGTGGGACTAGCGGACTTACCTACGAGCAGTACTTC
>.|.|TRBJ1-4|TRBV3-1/TRBV3-2
CASSGESGTEKLFF
TGTGCCAGCAGCGGGGAGTCCGGGACAGAAAAACTGTTTTTT
>.|.|TRBJ2-7|TRBV27
CASSLTVLNYEQYF
TGTGCCAGCAGTTTAACAGTTCTTAACTACGAGCAGTACTTC
>.|.|TRBJ1-1|TRBV4-1
CASSMTGNTEAFF
TGCGCCAGCAGCATGACAGGGAACACTGAAGCTTTCTTT
>.|.|TRBJ2-3|TRBV24-1
CATSDPADTQYF
TGTGCCACCAGTGACCCGGCAGATACGCAGTATTTT
>TRBD2|.|TRBJ2-5|TRBV3-1/TRBV3-2
CASDPSLLAAPETQYF
TGTGCCAGCGACCCCTCACTACTAGCGGCGCCGGAGACCCAGTACTTC
>.|once|TRBJ2-1|TRBV2
CASLRDTYNEQFF
TGTGCCAGCCTCCGGGACACCTACAATGAGCAGTTCTTC
>.|.|TRBJ1-1|TRBV11-2
CASSNRVEDTEAFF
TGTGCCAGCAGCAACAGGGTGGAGGACACTGAAGCTTTCTTT
>TRBD2|.|TRBJ2-2|TRBV4-1
CASYGFLAGAPDTGELFF
TGCGCCAGCTACGGGTTTTTGGCGGGAGCCCCTGACACCGGGGAGCTGTTTTTT
>.|.|TRBJ1-2|TRBV7-2
CASSSHLNYGYTF
TGTGCCAGCAGCTCCCACCTAAACTATGGCTACACCTTC
>.|.|TRBJ1-1|TRBV20-1
CSASSLRTEAFF
TGCAGTGCTAGTTCGCTACGCACTGAAGCTTTCTTT
>.|.|TRBJ2-7|TRBV28
CASSTRRQHAYEQYF
TGTGCCAGCAGTACACGAAGACAGCATGCCTACGAGCAGTACTTC
>TRBD2|.|TRBJ2-1|TRBV18
CASSPSGTSWNEQFF
TGTGCCAGCTCACCCTCCGGGACTAGTTGGAATGAGCAGTTCTTC
>.|.|TRBJ1-1|TRBV12-3/TRBV12-4
CASSPRDTNEAFF
TGTGCCAGCAGCCCCCGGGACACGAATGAAGCTTTCTTT
>TRBD1|.|TRBJ1-1|TRBV29-1
CSTRQGHNTEAFF
TGCAGCACACGACAGGGACACAACACTGAAGCTTTCTTT
>.|.|TRBJ1-2|TRBV9
CASSGAGYTF
TGTGCCAGCAGCGGGGCGGGCTACACCTTC
>TRBD2|once|TRBJ2-1|TRBV19
CASSRWGTSGSIYNEQFF
TGTGCCAGTAGTAGGTGGGGCACTAGCGGGAGTATCTACAATGAGCAGTTCTTC
>.|.|TRBJ1-5|TRBV29-1
CSVVEGGNQPQHF
TGCAGCGTTGTCGAAGGGGGCAATCAGCCCCAGCATTTT
>TRBD1|.|TRBJ2-1|TRBV2
CASTKGQGGNEQFF
TGTGCCAGCACGAAGGGACAGGGGGGCAATGAGCAGTTCTTC
>TRBD2|.|TRBJ2-1|TRBV19
CASSYSGRMNEQFF
TGTGCCAGTAGCTATAGCGGGAGGATGAATGAGCAGTTCTTC
>.|.|TRBJ1-1|TRBV7-3
CASSLSSQNTEAFF
TGTGCCAGCAGCTTATCCTCACAGAACACTGAAGCTTTCTTT
>.|.|TRBJ2-5|TRBV18
CASSPPQETQYF
TGTGCCAGCTCACCCCCACAAGAGACCCAGTACTTC
>.|.|TRBJ1-2|TRBV7-9
CASSWGPNYGYTF
TGTGCCAGCAGCTGGGGGCCTAACTATGGCTACACCTTC